Each of the 3 T cell receptor beta chains below was sequenced from the same sample in a study of PD-L1 blockade in urothelial cancer. The time point is: pretreatment peripheral blood. This table comes from immunoSEQ multiplex PCR, and its TCRdb copy is limited to in-frame clones, with some not included. The data contain fewer than 100,000 clones, approximately 80% of them singletons. The sample here was PBMCs, taken around atezolizumab (anti-PD-L1) treatment. All receptors derive from a man aged 35 to 55 with urothelial cancer.

The chain couples TRBV30 to TRBJ2-3; 10 bases line up with TRBD1. Germline trimming cut 0 bases from V and 1 base from J; bases unmatched to any gene: 1. CDR1 GTSNPN and CDR2 SVGIG come from the germline V gene (reference sequence). This CDR3 contains 15 residues. The CDR3 coding sequence is TGTGCCTGGAGTGTAGGGACAGGGGGCACAGATACGCAGTATTTT. It encodes CAWSVGTGGTDTQYF.

This sequence joins TRBV27 and TRBJ2-7; 7 bases match TRBD2. The V gene end was trimmed by 5 bases and the J gene end by 2 bases; junction bases not matched to a gene: 9. CDR1 MNHEY and CDR2 SMNVEV come from the germline V gene (reference sequence). The CDR3 loop spans 15 amino acids. CDR3 sequence: CASSPLTSATYEQYF. CDR3 bases: TGTGCCAGCAGTCCGCTTACTAGCGCAACCTACGAGCAGTACTTC.

This chain joins TRBV10-2 and TRBJ2-1; D not resolved. The ends were cut back, 4 bases at V and 10 bases at J, with 11 bases in the middle. The CDR3 sequence is 12 residues long. Germline-derived CDR1 and CDR2 are WSHSY and SAAADI. The CDR3 here is CASSAVADEQFF. Written as DNA, the CDR3 is TGCGCCAGCAGTGCCGTAGCAGACGAGCAGTTCTTC.